This record covers a single T cell receptor (beta chain). The data were obtained in a study of blood T cell repertoires in COVID-19. For the study at large: Donors in the United States, Italy and Spain gave samples during acute or convalescent COVID-19.

Trimming cost V 4 bases and J 0 bases; bases outside gene matches: 10. CDR3 size: 17 residues. CDR1 is MGHRA, CDR2 YSYEKL, per germline. In the original workflow: It was from reference gene primer amplification that nucleated cell counts were estimated. Here immunoSEQ multiplex PCR was the method, and the copy in TCRdb shows in-frame clones only, minus some. The V and J calls and clone size were taken over from that table, and D and trimming were inferred from the DNA. The sample includes some 89,000 clones, around four fifths of them seen just once. The specimen sequenced was peripheral blood. This chain joins TRBV4-1 and TRBJ2-3; 7 positions agree with TRBD1. The receptor's source is a man aged 65-85 years with acute or convalescent COVID-19. The CDR3 region is CASSPPGQRSSTDTQYF. For the CDR3, the DNA is TGCGCCAGCAGCCCCCCGGGACAGCGTTCTAGCACAGATACGCAGTATTTT.